Presented here are 29 T cell receptor beta chains from one specimen sequenced in a study of CD8+ T cells in alopecia areata. As the sequencing template, cDNA was produced by extracting RNA and reverse transcribing it. The method was immunoSEQ multiplex PCR; TCRdb's version includes in-frame clones alone and lacks a portion of them. The sample yields about 130,000 clones, about 46% seen once. The sample in question was CD8+ T cells sorted from blood, obtained at week 0. The receptor source for this set is a human donor with alopecia areata.

This clone appeared a few times. The V gene is TRBV27, the J gene TRBJ2-7; D is perhaps TRBD2 (5 bases). V was cut by 6 bases and J by 7 bases, with 13 bases left in between. The CDR3 runs 12 residues. CDR1 and CDR2 (germline): MNHEY, SMNVEV (reference sequence). CDR3 protein: CASSPGEGEQYF. CDR3 bases: TGTGCCAGCAGCCCAGGAGAGGGAGAGCAGTACTTC.

This clone is judged medium-sized (0.01 to 0.1%). The chain couples TRBV5-4 to TRBJ2-2; TRBD1 is a possible D gene (6 bases). The length of the CDR3 is 15 residues. CDR1 is SGHNT and CDR2 is YYREEE in the germline V gene (reference sequence). Deletions cut 3 bases from V and 1 base from J, with 10 bases between. The CDR3 bases are TGTGCCAGCAGCTCGAAGGGGGTGAACACCGGGGAGCTGTTTTTT. This codes for CASSSKGVNTGELFF.

Turning to this clone: Other nucleotide sequences from this sample produce the same CDR3. The chain recombines TRBV9 with TRBJ1-2; 7 bases line up with TRBD1. This CDR3 spans 15 amino acids. Germline assignment: CDR1 SGDLS and CDR2 YYNGEE. The J segment lost 0 bases and the V segment lost 2 bases, leaving 4 bases of the junction unmatched. CDR3: CASSVGDSPNYGYTF. The CDR3 nucleotides read TGTGCCAGCAGCGTCGGGGACAGCCCTAACTATGGCTACACCTTC. Drawing the rest from reference TRBV9 and TRBJ1-2, the complete variable domain is DSGVTQTPKHLITATGQRVTLRCSPRSGDLSVYWYQQSLDQGLQFLIQYYNGEERAKGNILERFSAQQFPDLHSELNLSSLELGDSALYFCASSVGDSPNYGYTFGSGTRLTVV.

The rearrangement uses TRBV2 and TRBJ2-1; D gene unclear. CDR1 and CDR2 from the germline V gene are SNHLY and FYNNEI. This CDR3 has 17 amino acids. V was clipped by 3 bases and J by 3 bases, with 18 bases between them. In DNA, the CDR3 is TGTGCCAGCAGTGATTCCCCGGGCGGTCTGAACTACAATGAGCAGTTCTTC. As protein: CASSDSPGGLNYNEQFF.

This rearrangement joins TRBV7-2 to TRBJ2-4; D ambiguous. V lost 5 bases to trimming and J lost 6 bases, with 8 bases between them. CDR3 length equals 12 residues. Germline lookup yields CDR1 SGHTA and CDR2 FQGNSA. DNA for the CDR3: TGTGCCAGCAGCCCCGGGCCAAACATTCAGTACTTC. It specifies CASSPGPNIQYF.

The J gene is TRBJ2-2, the V gene TRBV6-1, with D perhaps TRBD1 (6 bases). Per the germline V gene, CDR1 is MNHNS and CDR2 is SASEGT. CDR3 length: 15 amino acids. Trimming removed 6 bases at V and 5 bases at J, with 16 bases between. CDR3 nucleotides: TGTGCCAGCAGCCCGGCAGGGGCTGAGACCGGGGAGCTGTTTTTT. Amino acid sequence: CASSPAGAETGELFF.

The chain is built from TRBV7-9 and TRBJ2-2, with a tentative D call TRBD1 (6 bases). Germline V gene lookup returns CDR1 SEHNR and CDR2 FQNEAQ (reference sequence). With 5 bases removed from V and 0 bases from J, the gap between germline ends came to 13 bases. The CDR3 runs to 16 residues. The CDR3 is CASSPRTAPNTGELFF. In DNA, the CDR3 is TGTGCCAGCAGCCCCCGGACAGCCCCGAACACCGGGGAGCTGTTTTTT.

The CDR3 DNA follows: TGTGCCAGTAGCATGGACAGCTACGAGCAGTACTTC. Its translation: CASSMDSYEQYF. The rearrangement uses TRBV19 and TRBJ2-7; D possibly corresponds to TRBD1 (6 bases). The V end was cut by 6 bases, the J end by 3 bases, with 9 bases between. The CDR3 is made up of 12 amino acids. Germline values: CDR1 LNHDA, CDR2 SQIVND (reference sequence).

The CDR3 sequence: CAISLIDSGANVLTF. CDR3 sequence (DNA): TGTGCCATCAGCTTGATAGACTCTGGGGCCAACGTCCTGACTTTC. The V call is TRBV10-3, the J call TRBJ2-6, with no clear D. Per germline, CDR1 ENHRY and CDR2 SYGVKD. There are 15 residues in the CDR3. Trimming took 6 bases from V and 0 from J, leaving 9 bases between them.

The genes are TRBV9 and TRBJ2-3, with D perhaps matching TRBD2 (6 bases). Trimming removed 4 bases at V and 5 bases at J, with 14 bases between. The CDR3 is 14 amino acids. From germline, CDR1 is SGDLS and CDR2 YYNGEE. CDR3 DNA sequence: TGTGCCAGCAGCTTGGAGGGACGCGGAGATACGCAGTATTTT. Residues: CASSLEGRGDTQYF.

This clone was found a few times. The chain joins TRBV29-1 to TRBJ1-2; D might be TRBD1 (5 bases). This CDR3 has 14 residues. Trimming stripped 0 bases from V and 3 bases from J, with 11 bases between. The germline V gene encodes CDR1 SQVTM and CDR2 ANQGSEA. DNA of the CDR3: TGCAGCGTTGAAGAACCGGGGGGAGACTATGGCTACACCTTC. Protein: CSVEEPGGDYGYTF.

The V gene is TRBV2, the J gene TRBJ2-3; D perhaps matches TRBD1 (5 bases). The length of the CDR3 is 15 residues. The V gene's germline CDR1 is SNHLY and CDR2 FYNNEI. The V end was cut by 0 bases, the J end by 1 base, with 8 bases between. Here the CDR3 reads CASSEAVRGTDTQYF. The CDR3 DNA reads as TGTGCCAGCAGTGAAGCTGTCAGGGGCACAGATACGCAGTATTTT.

The chain uses TRBV30 and TRBJ1-5; possibly TRBD1 for D (5 bases). The CDR3 sequence is 14 residues long. V was shortened by 0 bases and J by 4 bases, with 10 bases between the two germline ends. The V gene's germline CDR1 is GTSNPN and CDR2 SVGIG (reference sequence). For the CDR3, the DNA is TGTGCCTGGAGTGTGGGGGAGGCAAATCAGCCCCAGCATTTT. Residues: CAWSVGEANQPQHF.

This clone has a handful of counts. In nucleotides, the CDR3 is TGTGCCAGCAGCTTAGGGGAATATGGCTACACCTTC. Protein: CASSLGEYGYTF. This rearrangement joins TRBV7-9 to TRBJ1-2; D is unclear. Trimming removed 1 base from V and 5 bases from J, with 5 bases in between. CDR1 and CDR2 from the germline V gene are SEHNR and FQNEAQ (reference sequence). The length of the CDR3 is 12 residues.

This chain connects TRBV10-3 to TRBJ1-2; D not resolved. Germline V gene sequence: CDR1 ENHRY, CDR2 SYGVKD. CDR3 length equals 15 residues. Trimming left V 2 bases short and J 2 bases short, with 12 bases between. CDR3 sequence: CAISEAGLANYGYTF. Written as DNA, the CDR3 is TGTGCCATCAGTGAGGCAGGCCTTGCGAACTATGGCTACACCTTC.

This clone was seen only a few times. CDR3 sequence reads: CSVEDEWANYGYTF. CDR3 nucleotide sequence: TGCAGCGTTGAAGATGAGTGGGCTAACTATGGCTACACCTTC. The rearrangement links TRBV29-1 to TRBJ1-2; D is ambiguous. Germline values: CDR1 SQVTM, CDR2 ANQGSEA. Deletions cut 0 bases from V and 0 bases from J, with 8 bases between. The CDR3 has 14 amino acids.

The V call is TRBV5-6, the J call TRBJ2-7, with 7 bases that match TRBD1. The V segment lost 2 bases and the J segment 7 bases; nucleotides outside the gene matches: 18. Germline V gene lookup returns CDR1 SGHDT and CDR2 YYEEEE. This CDR3 contains 17 residues. The CDR3 loop is CASSFFMVGTEAWEQYF. The CDR3 coding sequence is TGTGCCAGCAGCTTTTTTATGGTTGGGACAGAGGCTTGGGAGCAGTACTTC. Drawing the rest from reference TRBV5-6 and TRBJ2-7, the complete variable domain is DAGVTQSPTHLIKTRGQQVTLRCSPKSGHDTVSWYQQALGQGPQFIFQYYEEEERQRGNFPDRFSGHQFPNYSSELNVNALLLGDSALYLCASSFFMVGTEAWEQYFGPGTRLTVT.

This chain joins TRBV4-1 and TRBJ2-7; D is possibly TRBD1 or TRBD2 (5 bases each). CDR3 length: 13 residues. From germline, CDR1 is MGHRA and CDR2 YSYEKL. The V and J ends lost 4 bases and 5 bases respectively, with 12 bases between them. The CDR3: CASSPGGPNEQYF. As DNA, the CDR3 is TGCGCCAGCAGCCCTGGGGGTCCCAACGAGCAGTACTTC.

The chain combines TRBV4-1 with TRBJ1-1; D unclear. Trimming shortened V by 3 bases and J by 5 bases, and 16 bases separated the two germline ends. CDR3 length equals 15 residues. Germline CDR1 is MGHRA and CDR2 is YSYEKL. CDR3 loop: CASSHVGMRVTEAFF. The CDR3 DNA reads TGCGCCAGCAGCCACGTGGGAATGAGGGTTACTGAAGCTTTCTTT.

This clone has only a few counts. The chain couples TRBV30 to TRBJ2-2; weak D call: TRBD1 (6 bases). Germline CDR1 and CDR2: GTSNPN and SVGIG (reference sequence). Trimming took off 4 bases at V and 4 bases at J, with 10 bases between the two ends. CDR3 length equals 13 residues. The CDR3 is CAWTETGTGELFF. The DNA of the CDR3 is TGTGCCTGGACCGAGACAGGCACCGGGGAGCTGTTTTTT.

This chain uses TRBV13 with TRBJ2-5; no reliable D call. This CDR3 is 14 amino acids long. V was cut by 4 bases and J by 5 bases, with 14 bases left in between. The V gene's germline CDR1 is PRHDT and CDR2 FYEKMQ (reference sequence). The CDR3 nucleotides read TGTGCCAGCAGCTCCTGGGCCAGGCCGGAGACCCAGTACTTC. It is translated as CASSSWARPETQYF.

The chain combines TRBV2 with TRBJ2-5; no clear D. The CDR3 loop spans 15 amino acids. V gave up 2 bases and J gave up 3 bases, with 13 bases separating them. The V gene's germline CDR1 is SNHLY and CDR2 FYNNEI. The CDR3 coding sequence is TGTGCCAGCAGTGAAAGCACGGCATCAGAAGAGACCCAGTACTTC. This gives the protein CASSESTASEETQYF.

On this clone: The same CDR3 also results from other DNA sequences found in this sample. V gene TRBV6-5 combines with J gene TRBJ2-1, with unresolved D. V lost 5 bases and J 10 bases, leaving 9 bases between the germline ends. In germline, CDR1 is MNHEY, CDR2 SVGAGI. CDR3 length: 11 amino acids. The DNA of the CDR3 is TGTGCCAGCAGTGGCATGGGGGAGCAGTTCTTC. It codes for CASSGMGEQFF.

J is TRBJ2-7 and V is TRBV29-1; 7 nucleotides agree with TRBD1. Germline trimming cut 7 bases from V and 5 bases from J; bases unmatched to any gene: 11. Per germline, CDR1 SQVTM and CDR2 ANQGSEA. This CDR3 contains 13 residues. The CDR3 sequence is CSAPTGRGHEQYF. DNA of the CDR3: TGCAGCGCCCCGACAGGGCGAGGACACGAGCAGTACTTC.

CDR3 sequence: CASSLVGTGIEAFF. In nucleotides, the CDR3 is TGTGCCAGCAGCTTAGTGGGGACAGGGATTGAAGCTTTCTTT. The chain joins TRBV7-9 to TRBJ1-1; 9 nucleotides align to TRBD1. The CDR3 is made up of 14 amino acids. V lost 1 base to trimming and J lost 7 bases; unmatched junction nucleotides: 4. Germline V gives CDR1 SEHNR, CDR2 FQNEAQ (reference sequence).

This clone was found a few times. The chain is built from TRBV13 and TRBJ2-7; D is possibly TRBD1 (6 bases). V lost 3 bases and J 2 bases, leaving 11 bases between the germline ends. CDR1 and CDR2 from the germline V gene are PRHDT and FYEKMQ (reference sequence). The CDR3 length is 14 residues. This CDR3 is CASSFSGAPYEQYF. The DNA of the CDR3 is TGTGCCAGCAGCTTTTCAGGGGCACCCTACGAGCAGTACTTC. Combining the CDR3 with reference TRBV13 and TRBJ2-7 gives the whole variable domain AAGVIQSPRHLIKEKRETATLKCYPIPRHDTVYWYQQGPGQDPQFLISFYEKMQSDKGSIPDRFSAQQFSDYHSELNMSSLELGDSALYFCASSFSGAPYEQYFGPGTRLTVT.

This clone was found a few times. J is TRBJ1-1 and V is TRBV30; possible D gene TRBD1, 6 bases. CDR3 length: 12 amino acids. The germline V gene encodes CDR1 GTSNPN and CDR2 SVGIG (reference sequence). The V end lost 2 bases, the J end lost 7 bases, and 11 bases lay between the germline ends. CDR3 nucleotide sequence: TGTGCCTGGAGTAGAGGGGGAGTTGAAGCTTTCTTT. As protein: CAWSRGGVEAFF.

This chain connects TRBV9 to TRBJ2-6; D gene ambiguous. V lost 0 bases and J 0 bases, leaving 7 bases between the germline ends. Per germline, CDR1 SGDLS and CDR2 YYNGEE. The CDR3 spans 16 residues. The CDR3, as DNA: TGTGCCAGCAGCGTAGAAGAGTACTCTGGGGCCAACGTCCTGACTTTC. Its translation: CASSVEEYSGANVLTF.

J is TRBJ2-2 and V is TRBV19, with 10 nucleotides matching TRBD1. The CDR3 has 16 residues. V shed 3 bases and J 4 bases; nucleotides not matched to a gene: 5. Germline CDR1 and CDR2: LNHDA and SQIVND (reference sequence). As DNA, the CDR3 is TGTGCCAGTAGTATTGACAGGGGGCGCGGCACCGGGGAGCTGTTTTTT. Translated: CASSIDRGRGTGELFF.